Listed below are T cell receptor beta chains from one sample, sequenced in a study of blood T cell repertoires in COVID-19. Repertoires were generated with immunoSEQ multiplex PCR, while TCRdb's copy carries only in-frame clones and drops some. Of over 80,000 clones in the sample, roughly 78% are singletons; the top ten hold approximately 10%. The sequenced material came from peripheral blood. The receptors shown here come from a woman in her 70s with acute or convalescent COVID-19. Both conserved end residues are part of each CDR3. Fields, in order: D gene, V gene, clone size, J gene, CDR3 protein, CDR3 DNA. The D gene is left open where the match is weak. The size field is filled for only some rows; it gives once, few, many or a size class.

d_call: NA; v_call: TRBV2; clone_size: NA; j_call: TRBJ2-1; cdr3_aa: CASSKDYSWGNEQFF; cdr3_nt: TGTGCCAGCAGTAAGGACTATAGTTGGGGCAATGAGCAGTTCTTC
d_call: TRBD1; v_call: TRBV28; clone_size: NA; j_call: TRBJ1-2; cdr3_aa: CASSSPGQGAGGYTF; cdr3_nt: TGTGCCAGCAGTTCACCGGGACAGGGGGCCGGGGGCTACACCTTC
d_call: NA; v_call: TRBV10-3; clone_size: few; j_call: TRBJ1-1; cdr3_aa: CAISGRAGSNTEAFF; cdr3_nt: TGTGCCATCAGTGGAAGGGCAGGGTCGAACACTGAAGCTTTCTTT
d_call: NA; v_call: TRBV28; clone_size: NA; j_call: TRBJ2-7; cdr3_aa: CASSLAGAGYEQYF; cdr3_nt: TGTGCCAGCAGTTTAGCGGGGGCGGGGTACGAGCAGTACTTC
d_call: NA; v_call: TRBV12-3/TRBV12-4; clone_size: NA; j_call: TRBJ1-2; cdr3_aa: CASSLGVGYGYTF; cdr3_nt: TGTGCCAGCAGTTTAGGCGTTGGCTATGGCTACACCTTC
d_call: NA; v_call: TRBV7-2; clone_size: NA; j_call: TRBJ1-1; cdr3_aa: CASSTGQNTEAFF; cdr3_nt: TGTGCCAGCAGCACGGGACAGAACACTGAAGCTTTCTTT
d_call: NA; v_call: TRBV12-3/TRBV12-4; clone_size: NA; j_call: TRBJ1-2; cdr3_aa: CASSLARDYGYTF; cdr3_nt: TGTGCCAGCAGTTTAGCCCGGGACTATGGCTACACCTTC
d_call: NA; v_call: TRBV19; clone_size: NA; j_call: TRBJ2-7; cdr3_aa: CASSSRGLASYEQYF; cdr3_nt: TGTGCCAGTAGTTCGCGGGGCCTGGCCAGCTACGAGCAGTACTTC
d_call: TRBD2; v_call: TRBV27; clone_size: NA; j_call: TRBJ2-3; cdr3_aa: CASSFMAGGATDTQYF; cdr3_nt: TGTGCCAGCAGTTTTATGGCGGGGGGGGCCACAGATACGCAGTATTTT
d_call: TRBD2; v_call: TRBV5-1; clone_size: NA; j_call: TRBJ2-2; cdr3_aa: CASSPSGINTGELFF; cdr3_nt: TGCGCCAGCAGCCCTAGCGGGATAAACACCGGGGAGCTGTTTTTT
d_call: TRBD1; v_call: TRBV3-1/TRBV3-2; clone_size: NA; j_call: TRBJ1-1; cdr3_aa: CASNPGQGNTEAFF; cdr3_nt: TGTGCCAGCAACCCGGGACAGGGGAACACTGAAGCTTTCTTT
d_call: NA; v_call: TRBV28; clone_size: NA; j_call: TRBJ1-5; cdr3_aa: CASSFPGGSNQPQHF; cdr3_nt: TGTGCCAGCAGTTTCCCAGGAGGGAGCAATCAGCCCCAGCATTTT
d_call: NA; v_call: TRBV28; clone_size: NA; j_call: TRBJ1-5; cdr3_aa: CASSSTQGYQPQHF; cdr3_nt: TGTGCCAGCAGTTCAACCCAGGGATATCAGCCCCAGCATTTT
d_call: NA; v_call: TRBV3-1/TRBV3-2; clone_size: NA; j_call: TRBJ1-1; cdr3_aa: CASSQPGMMNTEAFF; cdr3_nt: TGTGCCAGCAGCCAACCAGGTATGATGAACACTGAAGCTTTCTTT
d_call: TRBD1; v_call: TRBV6-5; clone_size: NA; j_call: TRBJ1-1; cdr3_aa: CASSSRGQNLEAFF; cdr3_nt: TGTGCCAGCAGTAGCAGGGGGCAGAACCTTGAAGCTTTCTTT
d_call: NA; v_call: TRBV28; clone_size: NA; j_call: TRBJ2-3; cdr3_aa: CASSQNPSASTDTQYF; cdr3_nt: TGTGCCAGCAGTCAAAACCCTAGCGCCAGCACAGATACGCAGTATTTT
d_call: TRBD2; v_call: TRBV14; clone_size: NA; j_call: TRBJ2-5; cdr3_aa: CASSRLAGKETQYF; cdr3_nt: TGTGCCAGCAGCCGACTAGCGGGAAAAGAGACCCAGTACTTC
d_call: TRBD2; v_call: TRBV7-3; clone_size: NA; j_call: TRBJ2-1; cdr3_aa: CASSPGLAGEGEQFF; cdr3_nt: TGTGCCAGCAGCCCGGGACTAGCGGGGGAGGGTGAGCAGTTCTTC
d_call: NA; v_call: TRBV27; clone_size: NA; j_call: TRBJ1-6; cdr3_aa: CASSLWAPYHSEVNSPLHF; cdr3_nt: TGTGCCAGCAGTTTATGGGCCCCCTATCATAGCGAGGTTAATTCACCCCTCCACTTT
d_call: TRBD1; v_call: TRBV30; clone_size: NA; j_call: TRBJ2-2; cdr3_aa: CAWSVRVGVTGGPTGELFF; cdr3_nt: TGTGCCTGGAGTGTACGAGTGGGGGTAACAGGGGGCCCAACCGGGGAGCTGTTTTTT
d_call: TRBD1; v_call: TRBV2; clone_size: NA; j_call: TRBJ1-5; cdr3_aa: CASSSAGGSSQPQHF; cdr3_nt: TGTGCCAGCAGTTCCGCAGGGGGGAGTAGTCAGCCCCAGCATTTT